This T cell receptor beta chain was documented in a study of shared clonotypes between healthy human individuals. General study points: It was the non-shared clonotypes that had lower generation probabilities than clonotypes shared by all four donors.

In regard to this clone: The antigen remains unidentified.

Germline CDR1 reads LGHNA; CDR2 reads YSLEER. V gave up 5 bases and J gave up 1 base, with 9 bases separating them. This CDR3 contains 13 residues. Genomic DNA of every subset was divided equally among multiple immunoSEQ plates. Sequencing was performed with immunoSEQ multiplex PCR; in TCRdb, only in-frame clones are kept and a portion is missing. The sample lists some 2 million clones, 85% to 95% occurring once. The clonotype originates from a man aged 18 to 29 in good health. Sequencing was done on a sample of naive CD4+ T cells sorted from blood. The subset denotes: CD45RA+ positively selected. The V gene is TRBV4-3, the J gene TRBJ2-7, with D uncertain. CDR3 region: CASSSTGSYEQYF. The CDR3 DNA sequence: TGCGCCAGCAGCTCGACTGGTTCCTACGAGCAGTACTTC.